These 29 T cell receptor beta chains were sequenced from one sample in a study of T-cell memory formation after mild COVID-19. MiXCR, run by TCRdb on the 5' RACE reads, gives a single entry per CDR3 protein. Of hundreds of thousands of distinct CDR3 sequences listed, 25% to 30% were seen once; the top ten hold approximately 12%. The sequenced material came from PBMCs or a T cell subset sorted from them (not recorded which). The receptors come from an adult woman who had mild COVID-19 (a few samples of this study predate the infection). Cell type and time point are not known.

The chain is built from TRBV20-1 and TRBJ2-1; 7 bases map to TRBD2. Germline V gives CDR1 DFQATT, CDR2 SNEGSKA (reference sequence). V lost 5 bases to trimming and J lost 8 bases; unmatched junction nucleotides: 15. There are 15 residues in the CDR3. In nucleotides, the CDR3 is TGCAGTGCTGAACGACTAGCAGGAAAAGTCGATGAGCAGTTCTTC. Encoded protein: CSAERLAGKVDEQFF.

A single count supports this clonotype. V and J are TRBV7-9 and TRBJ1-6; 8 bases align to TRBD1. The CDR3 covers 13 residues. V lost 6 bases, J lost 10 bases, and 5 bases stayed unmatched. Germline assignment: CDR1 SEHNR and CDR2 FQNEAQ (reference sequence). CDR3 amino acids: CASRPAGGSPLHF. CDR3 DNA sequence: TGTGCCAGCAGGCCCGCAGGGGGCTCACCCCTCCACTTT.

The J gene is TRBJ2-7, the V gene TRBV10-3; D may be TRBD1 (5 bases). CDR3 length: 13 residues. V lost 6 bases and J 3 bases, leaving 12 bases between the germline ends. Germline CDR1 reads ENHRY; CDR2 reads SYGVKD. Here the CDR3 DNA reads TGTGCCATCAGCCCAGGGCCGGACTACGAGCAGTACTTC. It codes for CAISPGPDYEQYF.

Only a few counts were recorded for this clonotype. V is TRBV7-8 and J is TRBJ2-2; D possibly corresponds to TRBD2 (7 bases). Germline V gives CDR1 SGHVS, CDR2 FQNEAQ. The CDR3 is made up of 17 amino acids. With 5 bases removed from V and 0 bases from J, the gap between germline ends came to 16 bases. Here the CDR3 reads CASSTSGTPANTGELFF. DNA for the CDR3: TGTGCCAGCAGCACGAGCGGGACACCCGCGAACACCGGGGAGCTGTTTTTT.

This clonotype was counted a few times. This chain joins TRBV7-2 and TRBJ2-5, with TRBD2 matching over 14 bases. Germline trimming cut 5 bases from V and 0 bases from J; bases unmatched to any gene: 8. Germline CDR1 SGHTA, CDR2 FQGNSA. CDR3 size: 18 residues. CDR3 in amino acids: CASSRTRLAGGNQETQYF. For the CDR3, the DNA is TGTGCCAGCAGCCGCACCAGACTAGCGGGAGGGAACCAAGAGACCCAGTACTTC.

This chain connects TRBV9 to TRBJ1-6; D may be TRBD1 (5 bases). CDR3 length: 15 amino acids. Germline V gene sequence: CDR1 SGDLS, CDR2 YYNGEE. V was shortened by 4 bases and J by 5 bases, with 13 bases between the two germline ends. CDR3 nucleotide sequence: TGTGCCAGCAGCACTGGGGGGAGACATAATTCACCCCTCCACTTT. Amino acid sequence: CASSTGGRHNSPLHF.

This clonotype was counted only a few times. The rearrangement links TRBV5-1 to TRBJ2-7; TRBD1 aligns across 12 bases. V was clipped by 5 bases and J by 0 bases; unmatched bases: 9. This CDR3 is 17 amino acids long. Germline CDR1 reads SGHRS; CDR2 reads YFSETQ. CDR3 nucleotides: TGCGCCAGCAGTCCCGGGACAGGGGGCGCCGGCTCCTACGAGCAGTACTTC. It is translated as CASSPGTGGAGSYEQYF.

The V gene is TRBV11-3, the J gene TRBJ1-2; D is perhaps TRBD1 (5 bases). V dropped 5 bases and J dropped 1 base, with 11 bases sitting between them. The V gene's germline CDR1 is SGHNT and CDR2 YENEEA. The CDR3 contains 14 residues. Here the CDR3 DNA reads TGTGCCAGCAGCGCTCGGGGGGGTAACTATGGCTACACCTTC. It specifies CASSARGGNYGYTF.

Here the CDR3 reads CASSALNQPQHF. The CDR3 coding sequence is TGTGCCAGCAGCGCCCTCAATCAGCCCCAGCATTTT. The J gene is TRBJ1-5, the V gene TRBV7-8; D gene uncertain. The CDR3 totals 12 residues. The V and J ends lost 5 bases and 3 bases respectively, with 5 bases between them. From germline, CDR1 is SGHVS and CDR2 FQNEAQ.

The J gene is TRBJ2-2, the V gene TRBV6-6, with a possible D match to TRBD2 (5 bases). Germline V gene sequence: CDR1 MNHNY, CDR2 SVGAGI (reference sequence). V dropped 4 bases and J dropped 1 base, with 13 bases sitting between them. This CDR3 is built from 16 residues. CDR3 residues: CASSFPPGRNTGELFF. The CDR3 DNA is TGTGCCAGCAGTTTTCCCCCTGGGAGGAACACCGGGGAGCTGTTTTTT.

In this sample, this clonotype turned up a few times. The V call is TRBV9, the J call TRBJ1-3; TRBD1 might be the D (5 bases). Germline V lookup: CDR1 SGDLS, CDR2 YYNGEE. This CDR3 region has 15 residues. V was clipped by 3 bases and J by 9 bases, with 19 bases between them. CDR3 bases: TGTGCCAGCAGCGCCCTAGGGGCGAAGTGGGGCACCATATATTTT. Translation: CASSALGAKWGTIYF.

For the CDR3, the DNA is TGTGCCAGCAGGAATAGCGGAGGGGGCAATGAGCAGTTCTTC. It specifies CASRNSGGGNEQFF. The chain joins TRBV12-3 or TRBV12-4 to TRBJ2-1; D is tentatively TRBD1 or TRBD2 (6 bases each). The CDR3 is 14 residues long. V lost 6 bases, J lost 6 bases, and 15 bases lay in between.

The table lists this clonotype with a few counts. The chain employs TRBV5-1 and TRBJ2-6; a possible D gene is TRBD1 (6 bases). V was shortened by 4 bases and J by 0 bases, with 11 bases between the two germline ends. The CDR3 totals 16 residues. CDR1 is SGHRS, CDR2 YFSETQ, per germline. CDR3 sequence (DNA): TGCGCCAGCAGCCTGGGACATCCCTCTGGGGCCAACGTCCTGACTTTC. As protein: CASSLGHPSGANVLTF.

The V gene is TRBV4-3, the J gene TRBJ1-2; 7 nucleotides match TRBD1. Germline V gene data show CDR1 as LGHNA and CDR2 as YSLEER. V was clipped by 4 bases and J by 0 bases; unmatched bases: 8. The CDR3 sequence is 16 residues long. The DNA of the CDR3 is TGCGCCAGCAGCCCGGGAGGGGGCTCGTCTAACTATGGCTACACCTTC. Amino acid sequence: CASSPGGGSSNYGYTF.

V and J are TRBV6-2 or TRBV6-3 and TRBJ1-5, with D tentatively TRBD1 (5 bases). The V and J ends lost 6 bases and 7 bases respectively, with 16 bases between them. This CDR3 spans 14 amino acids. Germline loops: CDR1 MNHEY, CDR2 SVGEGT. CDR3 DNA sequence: TGTGCCAGCAGCCAGATCGGGGCCCGGCAGCCCCAGCATTTT. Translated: CASSQIGARQPQHF.

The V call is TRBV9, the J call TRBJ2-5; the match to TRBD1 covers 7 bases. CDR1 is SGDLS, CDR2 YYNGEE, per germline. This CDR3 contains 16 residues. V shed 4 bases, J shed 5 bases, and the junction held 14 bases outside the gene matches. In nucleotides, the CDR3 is TGTGCCAGCAGCCTCGGGGACAGTCCCAGAGGGGAGACCCAGTACTTC. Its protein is CASSLGDSPRGETQYF.

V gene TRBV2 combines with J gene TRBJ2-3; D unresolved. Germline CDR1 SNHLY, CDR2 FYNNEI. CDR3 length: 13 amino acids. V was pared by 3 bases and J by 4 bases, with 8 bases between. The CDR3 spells CASSDGPPDTQYF. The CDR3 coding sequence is TGTGCCAGCAGTGATGGCCCACCAGATACGCAGTATTTT.

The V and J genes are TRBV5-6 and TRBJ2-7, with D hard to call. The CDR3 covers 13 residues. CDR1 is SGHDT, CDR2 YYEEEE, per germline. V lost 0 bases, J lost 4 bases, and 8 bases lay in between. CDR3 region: CASSLARAYEQYF. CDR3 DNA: TGTGCCAGCAGCTTGGCCCGGGCGTACGAGCAGTACTTC.

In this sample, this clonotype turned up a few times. CDR3 sequence reads: CASSLAAGYSYTF. CDR3 DNA: TGTGCCAGCAGCTTAGCGGCCGGGTATAGCTACACCTTC. The chain recombines TRBV7-9 with TRBJ1-2; D gene uncertain. The CDR3 is made up of 13 amino acids. V was pared by 0 bases and J by 9 bases, with 11 bases between. Looked up from germline, CDR1 is SEHNR and CDR2 is FQNEAQ (reference sequence). Complete variable domain (other parts from reference TRBV7-9 and TRBJ1-2): DTGVSQNPRHKITKRGQNVTFRCDPISEHNRLYWYRQTLGQGPEFLTYFQNEAQLEKSRLLSDRFSAERPKGSFSTLEIQRTEQGDSAMYLCASSLAAGYSYTFGSGTRLTVV.

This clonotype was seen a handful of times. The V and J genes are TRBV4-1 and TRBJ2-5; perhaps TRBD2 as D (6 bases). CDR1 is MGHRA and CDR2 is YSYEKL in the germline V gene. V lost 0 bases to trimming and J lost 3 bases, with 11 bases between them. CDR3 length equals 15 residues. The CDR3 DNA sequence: TGCGCCAGCAGCCAAGATGAAGCGGGTAAAGAGACCCAGTACTTC. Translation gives CASSQDEAGKETQYF.

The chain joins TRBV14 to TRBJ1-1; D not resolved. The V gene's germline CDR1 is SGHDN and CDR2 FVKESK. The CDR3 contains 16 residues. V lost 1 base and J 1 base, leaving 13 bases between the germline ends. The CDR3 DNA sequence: TGTGCCAGCAGCCAAGGGGGTCCGGTGCCGAACACTGAAGCTTTCTTT. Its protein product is CASSQGGPVPNTEAFF.

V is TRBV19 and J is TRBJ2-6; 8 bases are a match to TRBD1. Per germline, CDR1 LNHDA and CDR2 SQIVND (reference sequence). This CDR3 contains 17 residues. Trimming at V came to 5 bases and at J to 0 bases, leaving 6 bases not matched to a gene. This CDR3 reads CASSSGTGRSGANVLTF. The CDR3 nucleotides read TGTGCCAGTAGTTCCGGGACAGGTCGCTCTGGGGCCAACGTCCTGACTTTC.

The CDR3 region has the DNA TGTGCCAGCAGTGTAGTTGGGCTAGCGGGCCGCACCGGGGAGCTGTTTTTT. Translating it yields CASSVVGLAGRTGELFF. The gene calls are TRBV2 and TRBJ2-2; TRBD2 matches 8 bases. With V trimmed by 4 bases and J by 4 bases, 11 bases remained unmatched. The CDR3 is 17 amino acids. Germline V gene data show CDR1 as SNHLY and CDR2 as FYNNEI.

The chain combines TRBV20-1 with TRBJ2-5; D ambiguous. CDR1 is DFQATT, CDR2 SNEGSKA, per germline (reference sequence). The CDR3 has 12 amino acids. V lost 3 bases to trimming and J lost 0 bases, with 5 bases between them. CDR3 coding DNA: TGCAGTGCTAGTTCAGACCAAGAGACCCAGTACTTC. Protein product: CSASSDQETQYF.

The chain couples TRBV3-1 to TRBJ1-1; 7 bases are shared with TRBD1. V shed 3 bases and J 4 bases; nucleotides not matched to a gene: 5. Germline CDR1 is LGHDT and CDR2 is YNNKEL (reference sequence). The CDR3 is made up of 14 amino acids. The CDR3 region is CASSHTGVATEAFF. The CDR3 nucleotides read TGTGCCAGCAGCCATACAGGGGTGGCCACTGAAGCTTTCTTT.

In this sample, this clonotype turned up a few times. The CDR3 here is CASSLVGRGFTDTQYF. The CDR3 DNA reads TGCGCCAGCAGCTTGGTGGGGCGGGGTTTCACAGATACGCAGTATTTT. The V call is TRBV5-1, the J call TRBJ2-3; D is possibly TRBD2 (6 bases). Per the germline V gene, CDR1 is SGHRS and CDR2 is YFSETQ. There are 16 residues in the CDR3. Deletions cut 0 bases from V and 2 bases from J, with 13 bases between.

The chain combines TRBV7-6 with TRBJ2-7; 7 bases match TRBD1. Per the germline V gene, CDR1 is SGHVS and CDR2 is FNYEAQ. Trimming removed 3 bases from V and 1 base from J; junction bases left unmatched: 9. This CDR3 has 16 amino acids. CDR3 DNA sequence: TGTGCCAGCAGCTTCCCAGAGGGGACAGTTTCCTACGAGCAGTACTTC. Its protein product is CASSFPEGTVSYEQYF.

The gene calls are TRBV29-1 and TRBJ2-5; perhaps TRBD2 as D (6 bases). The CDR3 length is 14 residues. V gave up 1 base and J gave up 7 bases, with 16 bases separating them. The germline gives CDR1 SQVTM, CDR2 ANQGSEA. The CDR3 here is CSVEAAGQGGTQYF. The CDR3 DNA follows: TGCAGCGTTGAAGCGGCAGGGCAGGGAGGGACCCAGTACTTC.

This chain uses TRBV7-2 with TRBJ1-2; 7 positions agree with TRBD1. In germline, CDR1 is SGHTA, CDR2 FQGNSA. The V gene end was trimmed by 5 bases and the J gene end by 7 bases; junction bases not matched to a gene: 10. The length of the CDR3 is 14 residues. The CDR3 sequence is CASSTSGGVLGYTF. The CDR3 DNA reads TGTGCCAGCAGCACCTCAGGGGGTGTCCTTGGCTACACCTTC.